This is a list of T cell receptor beta chains from one sample in a study of blood T cell repertoires in COVID-19. The data were produced by immunoSEQ multiplex PCR, yet TCRdb's version contains in-frame clones alone and is incomplete. The sample contains roughly 150,000 clones, roughly nine tenths of which appear only once. Material: peripheral blood. The receptors were sampled from a woman between 65 and 79 years old with acute or convalescent COVID-19. Both conserved end residues are part of each CDR3. Each record gives: J gene, D gene, clone size, V gene, CDR3 DNA, CDR3 protein. D genes are given only for firm matches. Not every row has a clone size; where given, it reads once, few, many or a size class.

TRBJ2-5,-,once,TRBV12-3/TRBV12-4,TGTGCCACCCAGGGAATGATAGAGACCCAGTACTTC,CATQGMIETQYF
TRBJ2-3,TRBD2,-,TRBV27,TGTGCCAGCAGTTTAGGCGGCGGGGGGCGAAGCACAGATACGCAGTATTTT,CASSLGGGGRSTDTQYF
TRBJ2-2,-,-,TRBV5-6,TGTGCCAGCAGCCCGTATATCAATTACAACGCGAACACCGGGGAGCTGTTTTTT,CASSPYINYNANTGELFF
TRBJ2-7,TRBD1,-,TRBV2,TGTGCCAGCAACACTGGACAGGCCAGGTCCGAGCAGTACTTC,CASNTGQARSEQYF
TRBJ1-2,TRBD1,-,TRBV18,TGTGCCAGCTCACCTACCGGGACAGGGTTTTTGGACTATGGCTACACCTTC,CASSPTGTGFLDYGYTF
TRBJ2-7,TRBD1,few,TRBV7-2,TGTGCCAGCAGCTTAGCTCCGGGACAGGGGTACGAGCAGTACTTC,CASSLAPGQGYEQYF
TRBJ2-7,TRBD1,-,TRBV5-1,TGCGCCAGCAGCTTGTATTCGGGGACAGCCACCTACGAGCAGTACTTC,CASSLYSGTATYEQYF
TRBJ1-2,-,-,TRBV5-4,TGTGCCAGCAGGGCTTACAGCAACGGCTACACCTTC,CASRAYSNGYTF
TRBJ1-6,-,-,TRBV5-6,TGTGCCAGCAGCTTTAAGGGGTCACCCCTCCACTTT,CASSFKGSPLHF
TRBJ1-1,TRBD1,-,TRBV2,TGTGCCAGCGACCTGACAGGGGCGAACACTGAAGCTTTCTTT,CASDLTGANTEAFF